What follows are 18 T cell receptor beta chains derived from one specimen sequenced in a study of Graves' ophthalmopathy and Graves' hyperthyroidism (dated by TCRdb to 2016 to 2018). Sequencing was performed on an Illumina HiSeq 2000. For repertoire sequencing, TCR beta CDR3 regions were amplified from RNA transcripts. The first round was an RT-PCR using HTBI primers with the Qiagen OneStep RT-PCR kit, and this first round was followed by a second-round multiplex PCR, then size selection and purification. Using fastp at Q25 and MiXCR, TCRdb reprocessed the public reads and kept productive beta chains. Records with the same CDR3 protein are collapsed into one entry carrying the most frequent genes and DNA. The sample data list about 1.2 million distinct CDR3 sequences, and 35% to 40% of these were observed just once. The top ten hold over 8.5% of the sample. Source material: peripheral blood or thyroid tissue (not recorded which). These receptors came from an adult man with Graves' hyperthyroidism.

This clonotype was seen a few times. J is TRBJ2-5 and V is TRBV6-5; 10 bases agree with TRBD1. Trimming took 9 bases from V and 1 from J; bases not matched to a gene: 14. Germline V gives CDR1 MNHEY, CDR2 SVGAGI. The length of the CDR3 is 17 residues. CDR3 in amino acids: CARKKEFRDRGQETQYF. The CDR3 region has the DNA TGTGCCAGAAAAAAGGAGTTTCGGGACAGGGGCCAAGAGACCCAGTACTTC.

CDR3 sequence reads: CASSSRQGRNTEAFF. The CDR3 DNA reads TGTGCCAGCAGCTCCCGGCAGGGGAGGAACACTGAAGCTTTCTTT. This rearrangement joins TRBV11-2 to TRBJ1-1, with TRBD1 as a possible D gene (6 bases). The CDR3 extends over 15 amino acids. With 4 bases removed from V and 1 base from J, the gap between germline ends came to 13 bases. Germline CDR1 is SGHAT and CDR2 is FQNNGV.

This clonotype was found a few times. With a much larger clone just one base away, this may be a read error. The CDR3, as DNA: TGTGCCACCCTCGGGATCACTGAAGCTTTCTTT. It specifies CATLGITEAFF. The chain combines TRBV12-3 or TRBV12-4 with TRBJ1-1; no firm D call. There are 11 residues in the CDR3. Deletions cut 10 bases from V and 4 bases from J, with 10 bases between.

On this clonotype: The conserved final phenylalanine or tryptophan is absent from the CDR3, which likely points to a read error. No DNA is shown, since the ends of the CDR3 on it are uncertain; the CDR3 is the one TCRdb lists. V and J are TRBV7-9 and TRBJ2-6; the DNA was not used to check the table's D call, TRBD1. Germline CDR1 and CDR2: SEHNR and FQNEAQ (reference sequence). The CDR3 contains 10 residues when both ends are counted. The CDR3 region is CASSPGGGTS.

This clonotype was seen repeatedly, ten times or more. The chain is built from TRBV28 and TRBJ2-7; the match to TRBD1 covers 9 bases. Germline loops: CDR1 MDHEN, CDR2 SYDVKM. Germline trimming cut 4 bases from V and 4 bases from J; bases unmatched to any gene: 11. The CDR3 spans 16 residues. CDR3: CASSSPGQGGKYEQYF. The DNA of the CDR3 is TGTGCCAGCAGTTCGCCGGGACAGGGAGGGAAATACGAGCAGTACTTC.

This clonotype was seen ten or more times. The chain links TRBV3-1 to TRBJ1-5, with D unresolved. This CDR3 comprises 15 residues. CDR1 and CDR2 (germline): LGHDT, YNNKEL (reference sequence). The V and J ends lost 0 bases and 5 bases respectively, with 11 bases between them. CDR3: CASSQDLGVDQPQHF. The CDR3 region has the DNA TGTGCCAGCAGCCAAGATCTCGGGGTGGATCAGCCCCAGCATTTT.

The CDR3 protein is CASSRGQAAGYTF. CDR3 sequence (DNA): TGTGCCAGCAGTAGGGGACAGGCGGCTGGCTACACCTTC. This chain links TRBV2 with TRBJ1-2, with TRBD1 identical over 8 bases. The CDR3 loop spans 13 amino acids. CDR1 is SNHLY and CDR2 is FYNNEI in the germline V gene. J gave up 7 bases and V 5 bases, and 6 bases lay outside the gene matches.

This clonotype occurred a few times. The V and J genes are TRBV27 and TRBJ2-7; a weak D match, TRBD2 (6 bases). CDR1 is MNHEY and CDR2 is SMNVEV in the germline V gene (reference sequence). V lost 3 bases to trimming and J lost 0 bases, with 9 bases between them. The CDR3 has 14 residues. CDR3 protein: CASSFSSDSYEQYF. DNA of the CDR3: TGTGCCAGCAGTTTTTCTAGCGACTCCTACGAGCAGTACTTC.

Notes on this clonotype: A clone one base away is much larger, so this may be a read error. As DNA, the CDR3 is TGCAGTGCTAGATCGGGACTAGCGCCCTACGAGCGGTACTTC. It encodes CSARSGLAPYERYF. The V call is TRBV20-1, the J call TRBJ2-7; TRBD2 agrees at 10 bases. The CDR3 extends over 14 amino acids. The V gene's germline CDR1 is DFQATT and CDR2 SNEGSKA (reference sequence).

This chain connects TRBV6-5 to TRBJ2-5; possibly TRBD1 or TRBD2 for D (6 bases each). The CDR3 loop spans 15 amino acids. V lost 0 bases, J lost 4 bases, and 12 bases lay in between. The V gene's germline CDR1 is MNHEY and CDR2 SVGAGI. In nucleotides, the CDR3 is TGTGCCAGCAGTTACTCTGGGGGGCGGAGAGAGACCCAGTACTTC. Its protein product is CASSYSGGRRETQYF.

J is TRBJ1-2 and V is TRBV4-3; D is unresolved. CDR1 is LGHNA and CDR2 is YSLEER in the germline V gene. The CDR3 consists of 13 residues. V was cut by 0 bases and J by 8 bases, with 10 bases left in between. CDR3 sequence: CASSQDEGNGYTF. CDR3 in DNA: TGCGCCAGCAGCCAAGATGAAGGTAACGGCTACACCTTC.

The chain links TRBV7-2 to TRBJ1-1; perhaps TRBD1 as D (5 bases). The germline V and J ends were trimmed by 6 bases and 10 bases, with 27 bases remaining between them. Germline-derived CDR1 and CDR2 are SGHTA and FQGNSA. This CDR3 has 16 residues. CDR3 DNA: TGTGCCAGCAGTAAGTTCGGGAACACTGAAGCTGGGGGAGCTTTCTTT. It yields the protein CASSKFGNTEAGGAFF.

The chain is built from TRBV20-1 and TRBJ1-6; D gene uncertain. CDR1 and CDR2 from the germline V gene are DFQATT and SNEGSKA (reference sequence). The ends were cut back, 3 bases at V and 8 bases at J, with 11 bases in the middle. This CDR3 comprises 13 residues. CDR3 sequence: CSARAGEHSPLHF. CDR3 DNA: TGCAGTGCTAGGGCGGGAGAGCATTCACCCCTCCACTTT.

A remark on this clonotype: This may stem from a read error, because a much larger clone lies one nucleotide away. This rearrangement joins TRBV19 to TRBJ1-4, with TRBD1 matching over 8 bases. Germline V gene data show CDR1 as LNHDA and CDR2 as SQIVND (reference sequence). The CDR3 length is 12 residues. Here the CDR3 reads CASCIQGEKLLF. DNA of the CDR3: TGTGCCAGTTGTATACAGGGGGAAAAACTGCTTTTT.

This clonotype showed up just a few times. The chain couples TRBV3-1 to TRBJ1-4; D is ambiguous. V was cut by 4 bases and J by 5 bases, with 17 bases left in between. CDR1 LGHDT and CDR2 YNNKEL come from the germline V gene (reference sequence). CDR3 size: 16 residues. In nucleotides, the CDR3 is TGTGCCAGCAGCCTAAAGTCCCTTAGGGAAAATGAAAAACTGTTTTTT. Translating gives CASSLKSLRENEKLFF.

This clonotype was seen only a few times. This rearrangement joins TRBV3-1 to TRBJ1-6; 9 bases are shared with TRBD1. Germline V gives CDR1 LGHDT, CDR2 YNNKEL (reference sequence). Unmatched junction bases numbered 4, after V lost 2 bases and J lost 8 bases. The length of the CDR3 is 15 residues. This chain's CDR3 is CASSQPTGGYSPLHF. The CDR3 nucleotides are TGTGCCAGCAGCCAACCTACAGGGGGCTATTCACCCCTCCACTTT.

This clonotype was seen a handful of times. CDR3 in amino acids: CASSASPGRLNTEAFF. The CDR3 DNA reads TGTGCCAGCAGTGCCTCCCCGGGCAGGCTGAACACTGAAGCTTTCTTT. The rearrangement uses TRBV25-1 and TRBJ1-1; no firm D call. Germline lookup yields CDR1 MGHDK and CDR2 SYGVNS. The CDR3 consists of 16 residues. V was shortened by 4 bases and J by 0 bases, with 15 bases between the two germline ends.

The chain has TRBV5-1 and TRBJ1-5, with D possibly being TRBD1 (6 bases). This CDR3 spans 16 amino acids. Germline CDR1 reads SGHRS; CDR2 reads YFSETQ. Trimming removed 4 bases from V and 0 bases from J, with 14 bases in between. The CDR3 bases are TGCGCCAGCAGCCCGGGACATCCAAATAGCAATCAGCCCCAGCATTTT. Protein: CASSPGHPNSNQPQHF. Based on the CDR3 plus reference TRBV5-1 and TRBJ1-5, the full variable domain is KAGVTQTPRYLIKTRGQQVTLSCSPISGHRSVSWYQQTPGQGLQFLFEYFSETQRNKGNFPGRFSGRQFSNSRSEMNVSTLELGDSALYLCASSPGHPNSNQPQHFGDGTRLSIL.